This TCR beta chain emerged from a study of T cells in localized non-small cell lung cancer. CDR1 SGHRS and CDR2 YFSETQ come from the germline V gene. The CDR3 has 14 amino acids. Trimming took off 3 bases at V and 2 bases at J, with 11 bases between the two ends. Data came from immunoSEQ multiplex PCR; TCRdb stores just in-frame clones and leaves some out. This table has about 92,000 clones, approximately 91% appearing once. The chain carries TRBV5-1 and TRBJ2-5, with D perhaps matching TRBD1 (5 bases). This receptor was obtained from a woman aged 35 to 69 with stage II squamous cell lung carcinoma. Here the sequenced sample was PBMCs, taken before any cancer treatment. CDR3 sequence reads: CASSWAKGQETQYF. Written as DNA, the CDR3 is TGCGCCAGCAGCTGGGCCAAGGGGCAAGAGACCCAGTACTTC.